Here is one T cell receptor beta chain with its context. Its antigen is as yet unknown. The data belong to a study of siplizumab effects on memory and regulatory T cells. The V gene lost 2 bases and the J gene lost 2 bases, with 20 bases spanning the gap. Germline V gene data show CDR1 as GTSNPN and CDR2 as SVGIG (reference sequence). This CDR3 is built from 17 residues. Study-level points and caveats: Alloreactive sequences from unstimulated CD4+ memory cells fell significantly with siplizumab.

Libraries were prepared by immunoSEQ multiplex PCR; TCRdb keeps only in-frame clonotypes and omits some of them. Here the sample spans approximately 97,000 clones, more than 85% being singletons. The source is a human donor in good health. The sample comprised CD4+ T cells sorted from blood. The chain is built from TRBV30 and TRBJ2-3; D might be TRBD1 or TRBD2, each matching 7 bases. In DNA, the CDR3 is TGTGCCTGGAGTCGCCCAACAGGGGACTACAACACAGATACGCAGTATTTT. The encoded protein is CAWSRPTGDYNTDTQYF.